This T cell receptor (beta chain) was observed in a study of CD8 T cells in ankylosing spondylitis. Overall study results and limits: A subset of motif variants has previously been described in the synovial fluid and blood of reactive arthritis. Within ankylosing spondylitis blood, a TCR beta motif made up of under 10 highly homologous variants appeared to be characteristic.

The table lists this clonotype with a few counts. Its target is unknown. TCRdb called the 5' RACE reads again in MiXCR, with one record for every CDR3 protein. The table lists some 120,000 distinct CDR3 sequences, around 13% of them singletons. The V gene lost 5 bases and the J gene lost 7 bases, with 21 bases spanning the gap. Germline V gene data show CDR1 as LGHDT and CDR2 as YNNKEL (reference sequence). The CDR3 runs to 16 residues. This chain joins TRBV3-1 and TRBJ2-1, with D uncertain. Sequencing was done on a sample of blood, either unsorted or a sorted T cell fraction (not recorded which). The clonotype was recovered from a female donor with ankylosing spondylitis or in good health (not recorded which). The CDR3 loop reads CASSKRGARAQNEQFF. In nucleotides, the CDR3 is TGTGCCAGCAGCAAAAGAGGCGCTCGTGCACAGAATGAGCAGTTCTTC.